A single sample is the source of the 27 T cell receptor beta chains below, sequenced in a study of early T cells in non-severe SARS-CoV-2 infection. From the 5' RACE reads, TCRdb called clonotypes with MiXCR, one entry per CDR3 protein. The table shows tens of thousands of distinct CDR3 sequences, with approximately 9.1% occurring only once. The specimen sequenced was whole blood. These receptors all stem from an adult who was a healthcare worker with PCR-confirmed SARS-CoV-2 infection or an uninfected control (not recorded which).

This clonotype turned up a few times. The J gene is TRBJ1-2, the V gene TRBV29-1; 7 bases fit TRBD1. V lost 6 bases, J lost 4 bases, and 14 bases stayed unmatched. The CDR3 sequence is 15 residues long. Germline V gene data show CDR1 as SQVTM and CDR2 as ANQGSEA. The CDR3 region has the DNA TGCAGCGTCCCAAAGGTTGCAGGGGGACCCTATGGCTACACCTTC. It encodes CSVPKVAGGPYGYTF.

The chain joins TRBV4-3 to TRBJ2-1, with 10 bases matching TRBD1. The CDR3 covers 15 residues. Per germline, CDR1 LGHNA and CDR2 YSLEER. J was trimmed by 6 bases and V by 2 bases; bases with no gene match: 4. The CDR3 DNA reads as TGCGCCAGCAGCCAACGGACAGGGGGGTCCAATGAGCAGTTCTTC. This codes for CASSQRTGGSNEQFF.

A word on this clonotype: This sequence may be a read error, since a much larger clone differs from it by one base. CDR3 sequence reads: CSVKSSSDTQYF. As DNA, the CDR3 is TGCAGCGTAAAGTCCAGCTCAGATACGCAGTATTTT. The chain couples TRBV29-1 to TRBJ2-3; D gene ambiguous. Trimming removed 6 bases at V and 4 bases at J, with 11 bases between. Germline V gene lookup returns CDR1 SQVTM and CDR2 ANQGSEA. The CDR3 totals 12 residues.

The chain uses TRBV7-6 and TRBJ2-6; unclear D gene. Germline assignment: CDR1 SGHVS and CDR2 FNYEAQ. Trimming took off 6 bases at V and 0 bases at J, with 12 bases between the two ends. The CDR3 is 16 amino acids. CDR3: CASSMTRVSGANVLTF. The CDR3 region has the DNA TGTGCCAGCAGTATGACAAGAGTCTCTGGGGCCAACGTCCTGACTTTC.

This clonotype was seen repeatedly, ten times or more. The chain carries TRBV2 and TRBJ2-3; unclear D gene. The germline gives CDR1 SNHLY, CDR2 FYNNEI. V shed 8 bases and J shed 6 bases, with 9 bases lying between them. The CDR3 runs 11 residues. The CDR3 sequence is CASATGDTQYF. DNA for the CDR3: TGTGCCAGCGCTACCGGGGATACGCAGTATTTT.

Only a few counts were recorded for this clonotype. The gene calls are TRBV6-6 and TRBJ1-3; no firm D call. Trimming pared 4 bases from V and 0 bases from J, leaving 10 bases between. Germline V gives CDR1 MNHNY, CDR2 SVGAGI (reference sequence). CDR3 size: 15 residues. CDR3 coding DNA: TGTGCCAGCAGTTTGGGCGGAGGCTCTGGAAACACCATATATTTT. Translating it yields CASSLGGGSGNTIYF.

This clonotype was detected many times. The V gene is TRBV7-8, the J gene TRBJ2-1; D is perhaps TRBD1 (6 bases). The CDR3 is made up of 15 amino acids. The germline V and J ends were trimmed by 6 bases and 2 bases, with 14 bases remaining between them. From germline, CDR1 is SGHVS and CDR2 FQNEAQ. The CDR3 DNA reads TGTGCCAGCAGTCCTCAGGGGAGCCCCTACAATGAGCAGTTCTTC. The encoded protein is CASSPQGSPYNEQFF.

This clonotype occurred a few times. The chain carries TRBV4-2 and TRBJ1-1; 9 bases are shared with TRBD1. This CDR3 comprises 13 residues. The germline V gene has CDR1 LGHNA and CDR2 YNFKEQ. V dropped 4 bases and J dropped 5; count of bases not matched to a gene: 2. CDR3 in DNA: TGTGCCAGCAGCCGGGACAGGGTAACTGAAGCTTTCTTT. This codes for CASSRDRVTEAFF.

In this sample, this clonotype turned up many times. The gene calls are TRBV20-1 and TRBJ1-5, with D unresolved. Germline V gene lookup returns CDR1 DFQATT and CDR2 SNEGSKA (reference sequence). V lost 1 base and J 4 bases, leaving 8 bases between the germline ends. The CDR3 length is 13 residues. The CDR3 loop reads CSARGTQNQPQHF. In DNA form, the CDR3 reads TGCAGTGCTAGAGGGACCCAAAATCAGCCCCAGCATTTT.

This clonotype has at least ten counts. The chain is built from TRBV6-4 and TRBJ2-1; TRBD2 is a possible D gene (7 bases). The CDR3 extends over 16 amino acids. Germline CDR1 reads MRHNA; CDR2 reads SNTAGT. Trimming pared 5 bases from V and 7 bases from J, leaving 21 bases between. CDR3 sequence reads: CASSPLGGAGGNEQFF. The CDR3 region has the DNA TGTGCCAGCAGTCCCTTAGGGGGGGCCGGTGGGAATGAGCAGTTCTTC.

This clonotype was seen repeatedly, ten times or more. V and J are TRBV29-1 and TRBJ2-1, with D perhaps matching TRBD1 (5 bases). The ends were cut back, 4 bases at V and 2 bases at J, with 9 bases in the middle. The CDR3 totals 13 residues. Germline CDR1 reads SQVTM; CDR2 reads ANQGSEA. As DNA, the CDR3 is TGCAGCGTTGTTGGCAGGGCCTACAATGAGCAGTTCTTC. Its translation: CSVVGRAYNEQFF.

V usage is TRBV5-1 and J usage is TRBJ2-1; 9 nucleotides align to TRBD1. The CDR3 spans 16 residues. Trimming took 4 bases from V and 8 from J; bases not matched to a gene: 13. The V gene's germline CDR1 is SGHRS and CDR2 YFSETQ. CDR3 coding DNA: TGCGCCAGCAGCAAGGACAGGGGCTCCCATTGGGATGAGCAGTTCTTC. Its translation: CASSKDRGSHWDEQFF.

The chain recombines TRBV5-6 with TRBJ2-1; D is perhaps TRBD2 (6 bases). Germline V gene data show CDR1 as SGHDT and CDR2 as YYEEEE. The CDR3 is made up of 15 amino acids. V gave up 3 bases and J gave up 4 bases, with 14 bases separating them. The CDR3 DNA reads TGTGCCAGCAGCTCCGGGGACTCCACATACAATGAGCAGTTCTTC. This sequence encodes CASSSGDSTYNEQFF. The variable domain in full, with the rest retrieved from reference TRBV5-6 and TRBJ2-1, is DAGVTQSPTHLIKTRGQQVTLRCSPKSGHDTVSWYQQALGQGPQFIFQYYEEEERQRGNFPDRFSGHQFPNYSSELNVNALLLGDSALYLCASSSGDSTYNEQFFGPGTRLTVL.

This clonotype was seen ten or more times. The CDR3, as DNA: TGCAGTGCTAAGACGGGCAGCAACTCCTACAATGAGCAGTTCTTC. Translating it yields CSAKTGSNSYNEQFF. V usage is TRBV20-1 and J usage is TRBJ2-1, with no clear D. Germline V gives CDR1 DFQATT, CDR2 SNEGSKA (reference sequence). V lost 4 bases, J lost 0 bases, and 13 bases lay in between. The CDR3 sequence is 15 residues long.

Many counts were recorded for this clonotype. The chain carries TRBV29-1 and TRBJ1-1; D remains ambiguous. CDR3 length equals 12 residues. Trimming cost V 6 bases and J 0 bases, with 8 bases left between them. Germline V gene data show CDR1 as SQVTM and CDR2 as ANQGSEA. Written as DNA, the CDR3 is TGCAGCGTGTCGGACTTGAACACTGAAGCTTTCTTT. Amino acids: CSVSDLNTEAFF.

This clonotype was observed many times. The chain employs TRBV6-2 or TRBV6-3 and TRBJ1-3; the D is unclear. V was pared by 6 bases and J by 0 bases, with 12 bases between. The CDR3 loop spans 15 amino acids. Germline-derived CDR1 and CDR2 are MNHEY and SVGEGT. The CDR3 DNA follows: TGTGCCAGCAGAAACCAACTCTACTCTGGAAACACCATATATTTT. It is translated as CASRNQLYSGNTIYF.

The chain joins TRBV5-1 to TRBJ2-1; D not resolved. Germline lookup yields CDR1 SGHRS and CDR2 YFSETQ. The CDR3 is made up of 12 amino acids. V was pared by 1 base and J by 13 bases, with 12 bases between. This CDR3 reads CASSLPQSDQFF. For the CDR3, the DNA is TGCGCCAGCAGCTTGCCCCAGAGCGACCAGTTCTTC.

The gene calls are TRBV11-2 and TRBJ1-5, with D perhaps matching TRBD1 (6 bases). V was pared by 5 bases and J by 1 base, with 12 bases between. CDR1 SGHAT and CDR2 FQNNGV come from the germline V gene. This CDR3 is built from 15 residues. In nucleotides, the CDR3 is TGTGCCAGCAGCCGAGCAGGGGAGAGCAATCAGCCCCAGCATTTT. Protein product: CASSRAGESNQPQHF. Filled out from reference TRBV11-2 and TRBJ1-5, the complete variable domain reads EAGVAQSPRYKIIEKRQSVAFWCNPISGHATLYWYQQILGQGPKLLIQFQNNGVVDDSQLPKDRFSAERLKGVDSTLKIQPAKLEDSAVYLCASSRAGESNQPQHFGDGTRLSIL.

This clonotype was observed at least ten times. This rearrangement joins TRBV7-8 to TRBJ2-1, with TRBD2 identical over 7 bases. The CDR3 contains 16 residues. V lost 5 bases, J lost 0 bases, and 7 bases stayed unmatched. CDR1 is SGHVS and CDR2 is FQNEAQ in the germline V gene. CDR3 sequence reads: CASSGGGGSSYNEQFF. The CDR3 nucleotides read TGTGCCAGCAGCGGCGGAGGCGGGAGCTCCTACAATGAGCAGTTCTTC. Based on the CDR3 plus reference TRBV7-8 and TRBJ2-1, the full variable domain is GAGVSQSPRYKVAKRGQDVALRCDPISGHVSLFWYQQALGQGPEFLTYFQNEAQLDKSGLPSDRFFAERPEGSVSTLKIQRTQQEDSAVYLCASSGGGGSSYNEQFFGPGTRLTVL.

This clonotype was seen at least ten times. The chain recombines TRBV6-4 with TRBJ2-7; D gene ambiguous. This CDR3 has 14 residues. Germline V gene data show CDR1 as MRHNA and CDR2 as SNTAGT. V was clipped by 5 bases and J by 3 bases, with 14 bases between them. The CDR3 here is CASSPETSSYEQYF. CDR3 DNA: TGTGCCAGCAGTCCCGAGACATCAAGCTACGAGCAGTACTTC.

This clonotype was observed at least ten times. The chain has TRBV7-2 and TRBJ2-7, with no clear D. The germline V and J ends were trimmed by 1 base and 7 bases, with 8 bases remaining between them. The CDR3 loop spans 12 amino acids. Germline V gene lookup returns CDR1 SGHTA and CDR2 FQGNSA. The CDR3 DNA reads TGTGCCAGCAGCTTAGGTGTTGGGGAGCAGTACTTC. It encodes CASSLGVGEQYF.

V usage is TRBV24-1 and J usage is TRBJ1-5; tentatively, D is TRBD1 (5 bases). Germline CDR1 KGHDR, CDR2 SFDVKD. V lost 9 bases and J 7 bases, leaving 15 bases between the germline ends. This CDR3 has 13 amino acids. The chain's CDR3 is CATHARGGQPQHF. In nucleotides, the CDR3 is TGTGCCACCCACGCTAGGGGAGGACAGCCCCAGCATTTT.

This clonotype showed up just a few times. The chain has TRBV6-5 and TRBJ1-6; a weak D match, TRBD1 (6 bases). This CDR3 region has 15 residues. Germline V gene sequence: CDR1 MNHEY, CDR2 SVGAGI. V gave up 6 bases and J gave up 5 bases, with 14 bases separating them. CDR3 region: CASRPGGRHNSPLHF. Written as DNA, the CDR3 is TGTGCCAGCAGGCCCGGGGGCCGGCATAATTCACCCCTCCACTTT.

In the case of this clonotype: A read error may explain this, as a much larger clone is one base away. The CDR3 does not close with the conserved phenylalanine or tryptophan, likely indicating a read error. The rearrangement joins TRBV28 to TRBJ2-7, with TRBD2 matching 9 bases. After removal of 10 bases from V and 4 bases from J, the junction contained 8 bases not matched to a gene. This CDR3 contains 13 residues. Germline CDR1 MDHEN, CDR2 SYDVKM. DNA of the CDR3: TGTGCCACTAGCGGGATAACGGGGTACGAGCAGTACTTA. Translated, it gives CATSGITGYEQYL.

At least ten counts were recorded for this clonotype. CDR3 amino acids: CASSGLAGTGELFF. For the CDR3, the DNA is TGTGCCAGCAGTGGACTAGCGGGCACCGGGGAGCTGTTTTTT. The chain carries TRBV6-5 and TRBJ2-2, with 11 bases identical to TRBD2. The CDR3 runs to 14 residues. After removal of 5 bases from V and 4 bases from J, the junction contained 0 bases not matched to a gene. Germline lookup yields CDR1 MNHEY and CDR2 SVGAGI.

This chain links TRBV6-2 or TRBV6-3 with TRBJ2-5; TRBD2 aligns across 9 bases. V lost 2 bases to trimming and J lost 4 bases; unmatched junction nucleotides: 5. CDR1 is MNHEY, CDR2 SVGEGT, per germline. The CDR3 is 15 amino acids. CDR3 sequence reads: CASSYRLAGTETQYF. CDR3 coding DNA: TGTGCCAGCAGTTACCGGCTAGCGGGGACAGAGACCCAGTACTTC.

This chain joins TRBV5-1 and TRBJ1-2; TRBD1 agrees at 7 bases. Germline CDR1 reads SGHRS; CDR2 reads YFSETQ. V gave up 3 bases and J gave up 4 bases; unmatched junction bases: 3. This CDR3 has 13 residues. DNA for the CDR3: TGCGCCAGCAGCTGGGGGACAGCCTATGGCTACACCTTC. Translating gives CASSWGTAYGYTF.